Following are 22 T cell receptor beta chains from one sample sequenced in a study of blood T cells in healthy people across ages. Through a sample-barcoded 5' primer and a J-beta primer mix, a second PCR was run for roughly 6 to 12 cycles. Via MiXCR, TCRdb re-called the 5' RACE reads, giving one row per CDR3 protein. The table includes about 1.5 million distinct CDR3 sequences, 35% to 45% detected once. The material sequenced was blood. These receptors came from a woman between 18 and 30 years old in good health.

The J gene is TRBJ2-3, the V gene TRBV7-9, with D hard to call. Germline lookup yields CDR1 SEHNR and CDR2 FQNEAQ (reference sequence). The CDR3 has 12 residues. Trimming cost V 10 bases and J 1 base, with 9 bases left between them. This CDR3 is CATPSGTDTQYF. The CDR3, as DNA: TGTGCCACCCCCTCCGGCACAGATACGCAGTATTTT. Drawing the rest from reference TRBV7-9 and TRBJ2-3, the complete variable domain is DTGVSQNPRHKITKRGQNVTFRCDPISEHNRLYWYRQTLGQGPEFLTYFQNEAQLEKSRLLSDRFSAERPKGSFSTLEIQRTEQGDSAMYLCATPSGTDTQYFGPGTRLTVL.

The rearrangement uses TRBV7-2 and TRBJ2-1; D may be TRBD2 (6 bases). Trimming pared 8 bases from V and 6 bases from J, leaving 17 bases between. The CDR3 extends over 14 amino acids. From germline, CDR1 is SGHTA and CDR2 FQGNSA. The CDR3 DNA reads TGTGCCAGCCTGAATGGGAGGACGGGCAATGAGCAGTTCTTC. Its translation is CASLNGRTGNEQFF. Supplemented by reference TRBV7-2 and TRBJ2-1, the full variable domain reads GAGVSQSPSNKVTEKGKDVELRCDPISGHTALYWYRQSLGQGLEFLIYFQGNSAPDKSGLPSDRFSAERTGGSVSTLTIQRTQQEDSAVYLCASLNGRTGNEQFFGPGTRLTVL.

The gene calls are TRBV12-5 and TRBJ2-5; the match to TRBD1 covers 7 bases. V lost 7 bases to trimming and J lost 6 bases; unmatched junction nucleotides: 11. CDR1 and CDR2 (germline): LGHNT, FRNRAP. The CDR3 has 14 residues. This chain's CDR3 is CASAPLGTEKTQYF. The CDR3 DNA reads as TGTGCTAGTGCCCCACTAGGGACAGAGAAGACCCAGTACTTC.

CDR3 coding DNA: TGTGCCAGCAGCTACGTAGCCAGGGGCCTCTACGAGCAGTACTTC. Amino acid sequence: CASSYVARGLYEQYF. This chain links TRBV28 with TRBJ2-7; a possible D gene is TRBD1 (6 bases). V was shortened by 6 bases and J by 3 bases, with 18 bases between the two germline ends. Per the germline V gene, CDR1 is MDHEN and CDR2 is SYDVKM. This CDR3 is built from 15 residues.

A word on this clonotype: An end of the junction differs from the germline gene, which may be a read error. The V and J genes are TRBV20-1 and TRBJ2-7, with D tentatively TRBD1 or TRBD2 (5 bases each). Germline V CDR1 and CDR2: DFQATT, SNEGSKA (reference sequence). The length of the CDR3 is 17 residues. The DNA for the CDR3 is TGCAGTGCTGGAGAACCGGGGCTAGTTACGGGGACCTACGAGCGGTACTTC. Translating gives CSAGEPGLVTGTYERYF.

The genes are TRBV11-2 and TRBJ2-1; 9 nucleotides match TRBD2. Matching the DNA end better, TRBJ2-7 makes the J call doubtful. The CDR3 consists of 15 residues. CDR1 and CDR2 (germline): SGHAT, FQNNGV. The CDR3 DNA is TGTGCCAGCAGCTTAGGACTAGCGGCTTACAATGAGCAGTACTTC. Translation gives CASSLGLAAYNEQYF.

The rearrangement links TRBV9 to TRBJ2-1, with 7 nucleotides matching TRBD2. CDR3 length equals 16 residues. The germline V gene encodes CDR1 SGDLS and CDR2 YYNGEE. V dropped 3 bases and J dropped 6; count of bases not matched to a gene: 12. As DNA, the CDR3 is TGTGCCAGCAGCGCCAAGGGGCGGGAGCTCTGCAATGAGCAGTTCTTC. Protein product: CASSAKGRELCNEQFF.

This clonotype was seen once. The chain recombines TRBV7-2 with TRBJ2-1, with 8 positions matching TRBD2. The DNA end favors TRBJ2-7, so the J call may be wrong. CDR3 length: 15 residues. CDR1 is SGHTA, CDR2 FQGNSA, per germline. As DNA, the CDR3 is TGTGCCAGCAGCAGGACCGGGGGGGCCTACAATGAGCAGTACTTC. This codes for CASSRTGGAYNEQYF.

The V gene is TRBV14, the J gene TRBJ2-1; D uncertain. The V end lost 2 bases, the J end lost 5 bases, and 7 bases lay between the germline ends. Germline CDR1 reads SGHDN; CDR2 reads FVKESK. The CDR3 totals 13 residues. The CDR3 region has the DNA TGTGCCAGCAGCCAATCGACTGACAATGAGCAGTTCTTC. This codes for CASSQSTDNEQFF.

The table lists this clonotype with a few counts. V usage is TRBV4-1 and J usage is TRBJ1-5; 10 positions agree with TRBD1. Germline values: CDR1 MGHRA, CDR2 YSYEKL. This CDR3 contains 15 residues. The J segment lost 9 bases and the V segment lost 4 bases, leaving 9 bases of the junction unmatched. The CDR3 DNA is TGCGCCAGCAGCCCTCCGGGACAGGGGCTTTCGCCCCAGCATTTT. Amino acids: CASSPPGQGLSPQHF.

This clonotype has a single count. The junction and the germline gene differ at one end; a read error may be behind it. The rearrangement joins TRBV4-2 to TRBJ2-2; D possibly corresponds to TRBD2 (6 bases). The CDR3 runs to 16 residues. The germline V gene has CDR1 LGHNA and CDR2 YNFKEQ. The CDR3 bases are TGTGCCGGCAGCCACCCACAGCGATCGAACACCGGGGGGCTGTTTTTT. It translates to CAGSHPQRSNTGGLFF.

This clonotype was counted only a few times. This chain uses TRBV7-2 with TRBJ2-4; a weak D match, TRBD2 (6 bases). V was trimmed by 5 bases and J by 9 bases, leaving 11 bases between them. CDR3 length equals 12 residues. Germline V gives CDR1 SGHTA, CDR2 FQGNSA. The CDR3 loop is CASSPGGPIQYF. In DNA form, the CDR3 reads TGTGCCAGCAGCCCTGGAGGGCCCATTCAGTACTTC.

The rearrangement joins TRBV9 to TRBJ2-1, with 8 bases aligning to TRBD2. CDR1 and CDR2 (germline): SGDLS, YYNGEE. CDR3 length: 15 residues. J was trimmed by 8 bases and V by 2 bases; bases with no gene match: 9. CDR3 sequence reads: CASSVTRGGIHEQFF. The CDR3 bases are TGTGCCAGCAGCGTGACACGGGGGGGCATCCATGAGCAGTTCTTC.

The V and J genes are TRBV19 and TRBJ1-1; TRBD1 aligns across 7 bases. V trimming: 6 bases; J trimming: 0 bases; junction bases outside the gene matches: 4. CDR1 is LNHDA and CDR2 is SQIVND in the germline V gene (reference sequence). This CDR3 region has 14 residues. Written as DNA, the CDR3 is TGTGCCAGTAGGCCAGGGGGAGTGAACACTGAAGCTTTCTTT. It encodes CASRPGGVNTEAFF.

The gene calls are TRBV6-1 and TRBJ1-2; TRBD1 is a possible D gene (5 bases). Germline values: CDR1 MNHNS, CDR2 SASEGT. This CDR3 region has 14 residues. V shed 7 bases and J shed 8 bases, with 20 bases lying between them. The CDR3 region has the DNA TGTGCCAGCATTACAGGAGGCCCTAAGGACGGCTACACCTTC. This translates into CASITGGPKDGYTF.

This clonotype was recorded a few times. The J gene is TRBJ2-7, the V gene TRBV7-9; 7 bases are a match to TRBD2. V shed 1 base, J shed 5 bases, and the junction held 8 bases outside the gene matches. Germline CDR1 SEHNR, CDR2 FQNEAQ (reference sequence). The CDR3 length is 15 residues. The CDR3 region is CASSLVGQGGDEQYF. The CDR3 nucleotides read TGTGCCAGCAGCTTAGTAGGGCAGGGAGGGGACGAGCAGTACTTC.

The V call is TRBV5-1, the J call TRBJ2-3, with 8 bases lining up with TRBD2. The V gene end was trimmed by 4 bases and the J gene end by 4 bases; junction bases not matched to a gene: 8. This CDR3 comprises 15 residues. Germline assignment: CDR1 SGHRS and CDR2 YFSETQ. CDR3 region: CASSPAGGEPDTQYF. In DNA, the CDR3 is TGCGCCAGCAGCCCGGCGGGGGGCGAGCCAGATACGCAGTATTTT.

Written as DNA, the CDR3 is TGTGCCAGCAGCCAGTTAGACAGGGATAACTATGGCTACACCTTC. This encodes CASSQLDRDNYGYTF. J is TRBJ1-2 and V is TRBV3-1; 7 positions match TRBD1. V was pared by 3 bases and J by 1 base, with 5 bases of the junction left unmatched. The CDR3 has 15 residues. Per the germline V gene, CDR1 is LGHDT and CDR2 is YNNKEL (reference sequence).

This chain links TRBV5-1 with TRBJ1-2; possibly TRBD1 for D (6 bases). The CDR3 runs 13 residues. V was cut by 4 bases and J by 8 bases, with 15 bases left in between. Germline V CDR1 and CDR2: SGHRS, YFSETQ. The CDR3 region is CASSGGGGDGYTF. CDR3 in DNA: TGCGCCAGCAGCGGAGGAGGGGGAGACGGCTACACCTTC.

This clonotype was picked up a small number of times. The chain has TRBV28 and TRBJ1-2; D might be TRBD1 (6 bases). This CDR3 spans 14 amino acids. Germline CDR1 MDHEN, CDR2 SYDVKM. V was cut by 3 bases and J by 4 bases, with 12 bases left in between. The CDR3 sequence: CASSFQGPLYGYTF. The CDR3 DNA reads TGTGCCAGCAGTTTCCAGGGGCCCCTCTATGGCTACACCTTC.

The rearrangement uses TRBV20-1 and TRBJ2-7; 11 bases are shared with TRBD2. V gave up 5 bases and J gave up 7 bases; unmatched junction bases: 13. Germline loops: CDR1 DFQATT, CDR2 SNEGSKA (reference sequence). This CDR3 has 15 amino acids. The CDR3, as DNA: TGCAGTGCTCGGCAATTTACTAGCGGGAGTAATGAGCAGTACTTC. This encodes CSARQFTSGSNEQYF.

The V gene is TRBV4-3, the J gene TRBJ2-1; the D is unclear. V lost 0 bases, J lost 12 bases, and 15 bases lay in between. CDR1 LGHNA and CDR2 YSLEER come from the germline V gene. The CDR3 contains 14 residues. The CDR3 spells CASSQDRLTTGQFF. The CDR3 DNA is TGCGCCAGCAGCCAAGATCGGCTGACCACGGGGCAGTTCTTC.